This is a list of T cell receptor beta chains from one sample in a study of T cell clusters in autoimmune cytopenias. TCRdb reanalyzed the multiplex PCR reads and collapses them to one entry per CDR3 protein, without DNA. This table lists approximately 6,000 distinct CDR3 sequences. These data were also filed under a second study, of T cell repertoires in aging, cancer and after chemotherapy.

Material for sequencing was peripheral blood. The receptors here all came from a human donor in good health. Both conserved end residues are part of each CDR3. Fields, in order: J gene, V gene, clone size, CDR3 protein. Where a row states a size, it is once, few, many or the class of an expanded clone; other rows omit it.

J gene: TRBJ1-3
V gene: TRBV15
clone size: medium-sized
CDR3 protein: CATSRIPDSGNTIYF

J gene: TRBJ2-1
V gene: TRBV12-5
clone size: NA
CDR3 protein: CASGRPGQGANNEQFF

J gene: TRBJ2-2
V gene: TRBV5-6
clone size: NA
CDR3 protein: CASSLTGLSAGELFF

J gene: TRBJ1-1
V gene: TRBV6-5
clone size: NA
CDR3 protein: CASKTGQGPGSNTEAFF

J gene: TRBJ2-2
V gene: TRBV27
clone size: medium-sized
CDR3 protein: CASRTLDRATGELFF

J gene: TRBJ1-2
V gene: TRBV29-1
clone size: medium-sized
CDR3 protein: CSVEDSRNPNYGYTF

J gene: TRBJ2-1
V gene: TRBV29-1
clone size: medium-sized
CDR3 protein: CSVAEPLNEQFF

J gene: TRBJ2-3
V gene: TRBV29-1
clone size: medium-sized
CDR3 protein: CSVATASTDTQYF

J gene: TRBJ1-2
V gene: TRBV5-6
clone size: NA
CDR3 protein: CASSGLVGWLGYTF

J gene: TRBJ2-1
V gene: TRBV6-1
clone size: NA
CDR3 protein: CASSEALQGEDEQFF

J gene: TRBJ2-3
V gene: TRBV18
clone size: NA
CDR3 protein: CASSPPSGTRGADTQYF

J gene: TRBJ2-3
V gene: TRBV6-1
clone size: NA
CDR3 protein: CASSYRSGANPFNTQYF

J gene: TRBJ2-2
V gene: TRBV6-5
clone size: medium-sized
CDR3 protein: CASRPGTVGANTGELFF

J gene: TRBJ1-2
V gene: TRBV30
clone size: medium-sized
CDR3 protein: CAWSTPIYGYTF

J gene: TRBJ2-1
V gene: TRBV27
clone size: NA
CDR3 protein: CASSPPGHNEQFF

J gene: TRBJ2-3
V gene: TRBV15
clone size: medium-sized
CDR3 protein: CATSRDDRNTDTQYF

J gene: TRBJ2-3
V gene: TRBV12-3/TRBV12-4
clone size: NA
CDR3 protein: CASSPSTGVDTQYF

J gene: TRBJ2-3
V gene: TRBV5-1
clone size: NA
CDR3 protein: CASSHGPLAEGVYTQYF

J gene: TRBJ2-2
V gene: TRBV27
clone size: NA
CDR3 protein: CASSLRGGGVGELFF

J gene: TRBJ2-2
V gene: TRBV12-3/TRBV12-4
clone size: NA
CDR3 protein: CASSLRFGQGAYTGELFF

J gene: TRBJ1-1
V gene: TRBV7-9
clone size: NA
CDR3 protein: CASSSYRGGSGEAFF

J gene: TRBJ2-7
V gene: TRBV18
clone size: medium-sized
CDR3 protein: CASSPDSLYEQYF

J gene: TRBJ2-5
V gene: TRBV27
clone size: NA
CDR3 protein: CASSLSGLASGGQETQYF

J gene: TRBJ2-1
V gene: TRBV10-3
clone size: medium-sized
CDR3 protein: CAISSGSSYNEQFF

J gene: TRBJ1-5
V gene: TRBV20-1
clone size: NA
CDR3 protein: CSAILPGGSQPQHF

J gene: TRBJ1-3
V gene: TRBV19
clone size: NA
CDR3 protein: CASSIGSSGNTIYF

J gene: TRBJ2-5
V gene: TRBV6-5
clone size: medium-sized
CDR3 protein: CASSSGLAGGETQYF

J gene: TRBJ1-1
V gene: TRBV19
clone size: medium-sized
CDR3 protein: CASKGDANTEAFF

J gene: TRBJ1-1
V gene: TRBV27
clone size: NA
CDR3 protein: CASSRNRDSHTEAFF

J gene: TRBJ2-1
V gene: TRBV12-3/TRBV12-4
clone size: NA
CDR3 protein: CASSVDLESHEQFF

J gene: TRBJ1-6
V gene: TRBV15
clone size: medium-sized
CDR3 protein: CATSPRQGVSPLHF

J gene: TRBJ1-1
V gene: TRBV27
clone size: medium-sized
CDR3 protein: CASRQSGPSAEAFF

J gene: TRBJ2-5
V gene: TRBV6-5
clone size: medium-sized
CDR3 protein: CASSYSWGGEETQYF

J gene: TRBJ1-2
V gene: TRBV15
clone size: medium-sized
CDR3 protein: CATSRDRGFGYGYTF

J gene: TRBJ1-4
V gene: TRBV18
clone size: NA
CDR3 protein: CASSPEMVELGEKLFF

J gene: TRBJ1-3
V gene: TRBV6-5
clone size: NA
CDR3 protein: CASSYQLNSGNTIYF

J gene: TRBJ2-7
V gene: TRBV18
clone size: NA
CDR3 protein: CASSLYRDRAYEQYF

J gene: TRBJ2-7
V gene: TRBV27
clone size: medium-sized
CDR3 protein: CASSSQGRGYEQYF

J gene: TRBJ1-5
V gene: TRBV27
clone size: medium-sized
CDR3 protein: CASSSQQGGLRQPQHF

J gene: TRBJ2-1
V gene: TRBV27
clone size: medium-sized
CDR3 protein: CASSTGTSGYNEQFF

J gene: TRBJ1-2
V gene: TRBV7-2
clone size: NA
CDR3 protein: CASSPDTFNYGYTF

J gene: TRBJ2-2
V gene: TRBV6-4
clone size: medium-sized
CDR3 protein: CASSELGGDDTGELFF

J gene: TRBJ1-6
V gene: TRBV5-4
clone size: NA
CDR3 protein: CASSLDRGTKVLHF

J gene: TRBJ1-1
V gene: TRBV18
clone size: NA
CDR3 protein: CASSPRDTRDEAFF

J gene: TRBJ2-3
V gene: TRBV4-2
clone size: NA
CDR3 protein: CASSSGLAGGADTQYF